This T cell receptor (beta chain) was sequenced in a study of T cell responses to AZD1222 COVID-19 vaccine. This clone came up once. As yet, its antigen is unknown. The assay was immunoSEQ multiplex PCR, and TCRdb's table has in-frame clones only and misses some. Of around 160,000 clones in the sample, approximately 90% were seen once. Study results and limitations: Only a handful of AZD1222 recipients, five to seven in all, had baseline seropositivity. Regions 160-218 and 743-854 dominated among vaccine-associated CD4 TCRs spanning spike. Unmutated variant regions are reportedly the target of nearly half of TCRs that are spike-specific.

Germline V gene lookup returns CDR1 SGHNT and CDR2 YYREEE (reference sequence). V gave up 2 bases and J gave up 6 bases; unmatched junction bases: 3. The CDR3 has 14 residues. The V gene is TRBV5-4, the J gene TRBJ2-4, with 9 bases that match TRBD1. The clonotype originates from an adult in good health. This specimen consisted of peripheral blood, obtained on day 0 of AZD1222 vaccination. The CDR3 bases are TGTGCCAGCAGCTTCGGACAGGGGTCAAACATTCAGTACTTC. The encoded protein is CASSFGQGSNIQYF.